These 6 T cell receptor beta chains came from one sample sequenced in a study of blood T cell repertoires in COVID-19. Profiled with immunoSEQ multiplex PCR; TCRdb holds only in-frame clones, not every one. In the table there are about 460,000 clones, 88% of which are singletons. The sequenced material came from PBMCs or T cells enriched from blood (not recorded which). The source of these receptors is a woman aged 60-70 years who had recovered from COVID-19.

The chain links TRBV24-1 to TRBJ2-3, with a weak D call TRBD1 (5 bases). With 3 bases removed from V and 3 bases from J, the gap between germline ends came to 12 bases. Germline V CDR1 and CDR2: KGHDR, SFDVKD. This CDR3 has 15 amino acids. The CDR3 loop is CATSDPATVTDTQYF. The CDR3 coding sequence is TGTGCCACCAGTGATCCCGCGACAGTGACAGATACGCAGTATTTT.

V is TRBV6-5 and J is TRBJ2-5; D gene ambiguous. Germline-derived CDR1 and CDR2 are MNHEY and SVGAGI. The CDR3 sequence is 11 residues long. Between the trimmed V and J ends, which lost 7 bases and 5 bases, there was a span of 8 bases. In DNA form, the CDR3 reads TGTGCCAGCACATCCGGGGAGACCCAGTACTTC. It translates to CASTSGETQYF.

The rearrangement joins TRBV10-3 to TRBJ1-5; maybe TRBD1 (6 bases). Trimming left V 6 bases short and J 4 bases short, with 10 bases between. Germline V gives CDR1 ENHRY, CDR2 SYGVKD. CDR3 length: 13 amino acids. The CDR3 nucleotides are TGTGCCATCAGCCCTGGACAGAATCAGCCCCAGCATTTT. This gives the protein CAISPGQNQPQHF.

The rearrangement links TRBV10-3 to TRBJ2-7; 9 bases map to TRBD2. Trimming removed 2 bases from V and 2 bases from J; junction bases left unmatched: 7. Germline CDR1 and CDR2: ENHRY and SYGVKD. The CDR3 is 16 amino acids. CDR3 amino acids: CAISERSAGGPYEQYF. The DNA for the CDR3 is TGTGCCATCAGTGAGAGATCAGCGGGGGGCCCCTACGAGCAGTACTTC.

The genes are TRBV9 and TRBJ1-5, with 8 nucleotides matching TRBD1. The CDR3 covers 15 residues. V gave up 3 bases and J gave up 2 bases; unmatched junction bases: 4. Germline V gene data show CDR1 as SGDLS and CDR2 as YYNGEE. CDR3 loop: CASSESTGGNQPQHF. As DNA, the CDR3 is TGTGCCAGCAGCGAGTCGACAGGGGGCAATCAGCCCCAGCATTTT.

A word on this clone: At the DNA level, this CDR3 is encoded by other sequences in the same sample as well. The chain joins TRBV9 to TRBJ1-3; TRBD1 might be the D (5 bases). V lost 4 bases and J 4 bases, leaving 15 bases between the germline ends. The CDR3 spans 15 residues. Germline assignment: CDR1 SGDLS and CDR2 YYNGEE. CDR3 in DNA: TGTGCCAGCAGCCCCCGGGGGGGGTCGGGAAACACCATATATTTT. Amino acids: CASSPRGGSGNTIYF. Full variable domain (missing parts from reference TRBV9 and TRBJ1-3): DSGVTQTPKHLITATGQRVTLRCSPRSGDLSVYWYQQSLDQGLQFLIQYYNGEERAKGNILERFSAQQFPDLHSELNLSSLELGDSALYFCASSPRGGSGNTIYFGEGSWLTVV.